This TCR beta chain was recorded in a study of T cell responses to AZD1222 COVID-19 vaccine. Overall study: Timing groups of about 4 and about 12 weeks for second doses were pooled.

Losses at the gene ends were 1 base for V and 4 bases for J; bases not matched to a gene: 5. CDR1 and CDR2 from the germline V gene are SGHNT and YENEEA. The CDR3 runs to 15 residues. This clone was found once. Antigen unknown. Measured with immunoSEQ multiplex PCR; TCRdb has only the in-frame clones, and not every one. The repertoire holds 100,000 to 150,000 clones, roughly nine tenths seen once, with around 4% in the top ten. Regarding the study as a whole: Clonal diversity was possibly underestimated; the donors were predominantly white British and more often female. Every sample of the repertoires postdated the peak T cell response. Baseline serostatus was positive in only six AZD1222 recipients.

The specimen was peripheral blood, collected on day 0 of AZD1222 vaccination. The sequence was obtained from an adult in good health. The chain couples TRBV11-3 to TRBJ2-5; 8 bases map to TRBD1. DNA for the CDR3: TGTGCCAGCAGCTTAGGGGGACAGGTTGGAGAGACCCAGTACTTC. Its protein product is CASSLGGQVGETQYF.